Listed here is a single T cell receptor (beta chain). The authors' processing: Amplification of reference gene primers provided the estimated nucleated cell counts. Assay: immunoSEQ multiplex PCR; the TCRdb copy retains only in-frame clones and omits some. V, J and clone size are those of that table, while D and trimming were read from the DNA. The data contain 88,000 or so clones, 85% of them seen just once; the ten biggest clones take up 3.8%. The record originates from a study of blood T cell repertoires in COVID-19. Study information: Italy, Spain and the United States were the sources of the convalescent and acute COVID-19 samples. In each case, the material was cDNA or gDNA derived from T cells, B-cell-depleted T cells, or PBMCs.

This TCR came from a man aged 60-69 years with acute or convalescent COVID-19. Sequencing used peripheral blood.

CDR3 nucleotide sequence: TGTGCCAGCAGCTTGGCTCTGGCAGGGGAAGGGACCCAGTACTTC. Its protein is CASSLALAGEGTQYF. The V call is TRBV5-6, the J call TRBJ2-5, with D tentatively TRBD1 (6 bases). The V and J ends lost 0 bases and 7 bases respectively, with 16 bases between them. This CDR3 spans 15 amino acids. The germline V gene has CDR1 SGHDT and CDR2 YYEEEE.